This T cell receptor beta chain was recorded in a study of blood T cell repertoires in COVID-19. Study context: The origin of the acute and convalescent COVID-19 samples was the United States, Italy and Spain. T cells, B-cell-depleted T cells, or PBMCs provided the cDNA or gDNA that served as material.

V shed 7 bases and J shed 2 bases, with 18 bases lying between them. The CDR3 runs 16 residues. CDR1 and CDR2 (germline): SEHNR, FQNEAQ (reference sequence). Per the original data handling: Estimation of nucleated cell counts relied on the amplification of reference gene primers. TCRdb's copy holds only in-frame clones and misses some; the assay was immunoSEQ multiplex PCR. Clone size and the V and J calls come from that table; the DNA yielded D and trimming. The table shows 95,000 to 100,000 clones, with roughly nine tenths occurring only once. This chain connects TRBV7-9 to TRBJ1-5, with a weak D call TRBD1 (5 bases). What was sequenced was peripheral blood. The receptor was isolated from a man over 45 with acute or convalescent COVID-19. In DNA, the CDR3 is TGTGCCAGCACGGGACCGGGAGGGTCGGGCAATCAGCCCCAGCATTTT. Its protein is CASTGPGGSGNQPQHF. Variable domain in full (rest from reference TRBV7-9 and TRBJ1-5): DTGVSQNPRHKITKRGQNVTFRCDPISEHNRLYWYRQTLGQGPEFLTYFQNEAQLEKSRLLSDRFSAERPKGSFSTLEIQRTEQGDSAMYLCASTGPGGSGNQPQHFGDGTRLSIL.